The 17 T cell receptor beta chains reported below all come from one sample, sequenced in a study of blood T cells in healthy people across ages. Through a sample-barcoded 5' primer and a J-beta primer mix, a second PCR was run for roughly 6 to 12 cycles. TCRdb reanalysed the 5' RACE reads using MiXCR and keeps one entry per CDR3 protein. The sample yields approximately 800,000 distinct CDR3 sequences, 20% to 25% seen once. The same data also went into a second study, on T cells of mothers and their children.

The sequenced sample consisted of blood. Receptors originate from a boy aged 5-17 years in good health.

The chain carries TRBV6-4 and TRBJ1-2; D is unresolved. The germline V gene has CDR1 MRHNA and CDR2 SNTAGT. The length of the CDR3 is 16 residues. Trimming removed 0 bases at V and 4 bases at J, with 15 bases between. The CDR3 loop is CASSDSSGVPFYGYTF. CDR3 in DNA: TGTGCCAGCAGTGACTCCTCGGGCGTCCCCTTCTATGGCTACACCTTC.

The J gene is TRBJ2-5, the V gene TRBV27; the D is unclear. The last part of the DNA fits TRBJ2-7 better; the J call may be wrong. Germline V lookup: CDR1 MNHEY, CDR2 SMNVEV (reference sequence). The CDR3 has 14 amino acids. CDR3 DNA sequence: TGTGCCAGCAGTTTTAACGGTGACGAGGCCGAGCAGTACTTC. This encodes CASSFNGDEAEQYF.

The chain uses TRBV5-1 and TRBJ2-7; 14 bases agree with TRBD2. Per germline, CDR1 SGHRS and CDR2 YFSETQ. The trim removed 5 bases at V and 6 bases at J, leaving 7 bases unmatched. The CDR3 runs to 15 residues. The CDR3 sequence is CASRPGTSGSGEQYF. The CDR3 DNA reads TGCGCCAGCAGACCCGGGACTAGCGGGAGCGGCGAGCAGTACTTC.

This CDR3 is CASSLEKGSRIQYF. In DNA, the CDR3 is TGTGCCAGCAGTTTAGAAAAAGGGTCCCGCATTCAGTACTTC. The V and J genes are TRBV28 and TRBJ2-4; D is undetermined. The CDR3 runs 14 residues. The germline V gene encodes CDR1 MDHEN and CDR2 SYDVKM. V lost 2 bases to trimming and J lost 9 bases, with 14 bases between them.

The chain employs TRBV5-1 and TRBJ2-2; D is uncertain. CDR1 is SGHRS and CDR2 is YFSETQ in the germline V gene. The CDR3 runs 14 residues. V dropped 0 bases and J dropped 5 bases, with 8 bases sitting between them. The CDR3 DNA sequence: TGCGCCAGCAGCTTGGGGGTACTGACCGGGGAGCTGTTTTTT. Protein sequence: CASSLGVLTGELFF.

This chain joins TRBV2 and TRBJ2-1, with TRBD1 matching over 7 bases. The DNA end favors TRBJ2-5, so the J call may be wrong. Germline-derived CDR1 and CDR2 are SNHLY and FYNNEI. CDR3 length: 15 residues. CDR3 DNA sequence: TGTGCCAGCACCAAAGAGGGACAGAAGCAAGAGACCCAGTACTTC. This translates into CASTKEGQKQETQYF.

This chain uses TRBV29-1 with TRBJ1-2; D is unresolved. Germline CDR1 is SQVTM and CDR2 is ANQGSEA. Trimming took off 7 bases at V and 2 bases at J, with 17 bases between the two ends. The CDR3 extends over 14 amino acids. The CDR3: CSAASQDGNYGYTF. The DNA of the CDR3 is TGCAGCGCCGCCTCCCAAGACGGAAACTATGGCTACACCTTC.

This clonotype came up many times. The CDR3 loop reads CASTLQGGQEQYF. Here the CDR3 DNA reads TGCGCCAGCACCCTCCAGGGGGGCCAAGAGCAGTACTTC. V is TRBV5-1 and J is TRBJ2-7; D perhaps matches TRBD1 (7 bases). Trimming took off 6 bases at V and 7 bases at J, with 17 bases between the two ends. The CDR3 runs 13 residues. Germline CDR1 and CDR2: SGHRS and YFSETQ.

The J gene is TRBJ2-5, the V gene TRBV20-1, with D unresolved. Germline loops: CDR1 DFQATT, CDR2 SNEGSKA (reference sequence). The V end was cut by 0 bases, the J end by 5 bases, with 16 bases between. This CDR3 spans 15 amino acids. The CDR3 DNA reads TGCAGTGCTAGAGAAGTCGGGCGCCGGCTCGAGACCCAGTACTTC. It yields the protein CSAREVGRRLETQYF.

The chain employs TRBV20-1 and TRBJ2-5, with D tentatively TRBD1 (6 bases). V lost 2 bases and J lost 3, with 16 bases in between. In germline, CDR1 is DFQATT, CDR2 SNEGSKA (reference sequence). This CDR3 spans 15 amino acids. CDR3 DNA sequence: TGCAGTGCTAGAAATTTATACAGGGTGGAAGAGACCCAGTACTTC. This translates into CSARNLYRVEETQYF.

This clonotype has more than one count but fewer than ten. The genes are TRBV4-1 and TRBJ2-5, with TRBD1 matching over 9 bases. This CDR3 is built from 16 residues. The V gene's germline CDR1 is MGHRA and CDR2 YSYEKL. J was trimmed by 4 bases and V by 0 bases; bases with no gene match: 6. CDR3 sequence (DNA): TGCGCCAGCAGCCAAGAAGTTGGGGACAGGGCAGAGACCCAGTACTTC. Translating gives CASSQEVGDRAETQYF.

Only one count was recorded for this clonotype. The genes are TRBV12-5 and TRBJ2-1, with 8 bases matching TRBD1. This CDR3 has 13 residues. CDR1 and CDR2 (germline): LGHNT, FRNRAP. The junction had 3 bases not matched to a gene; V was cut back by 2 bases and J by 9 bases. The CDR3 region is CASGLLQGGEQFF. The DNA for the CDR3 is TGTGCTAGTGGTTTGCTACAGGGGGGTGAGCAGTTCTTC.

This chain joins TRBV27 and TRBJ2-5; D gene uncertain. The J call is doubtful: the DNA matches TRBJ2-1 better. The germline CDR1 and CDR2 sequences are MNHEY and SMNVEV (reference sequence). The CDR3 contains 10 residues. The CDR3 sequence: CASQANEQFF. CDR3 DNA sequence: TGTGCCAGCCAGGCAAATGAGCAGTTCTTC.

The J gene is TRBJ1-1, the V gene TRBV28, with a possible D match to TRBD1 (5 bases). The germline V gene encodes CDR1 MDHEN and CDR2 SYDVKM. V was clipped by 10 bases and J by 1 base, with 16 bases between them. The CDR3 contains 14 residues. CDR3 sequence: CATSEGTGNTEAFF. In DNA, the CDR3 is TGTGCCACCTCCGAGGGCACAGGGAACACTGAAGCTTTCTTT.

The sample holds a few counts of this clonotype. The chain has TRBV29-1 and TRBJ1-2; TRBD1 matches at 9 bases. The CDR3 is 14 residues long. V was clipped by 6 bases and J by 4 bases; unmatched bases: 9. Germline values: CDR1 SQVTM, CDR2 ANQGSEA. Written as DNA, the CDR3 is TGCAGCGTCCGTCCCGGGACAGGGTTCTATGGCTACACCTTC. It codes for CSVRPGTGFYGYTF. The entire variable domain, with the rest obtained from reference TRBV29-1 and TRBJ1-2, is as follows: SAVISQKPSRDICQRGTSLTIQCQVDSQVTMMFWYRQQPGQSLTLIATANQGSEATYESGFVIDKFPISRPNLTFSTLTVSNMSPEDSSIYLCSVRPGTGFYGYTFGSGTRLTVV.

This sequence joins TRBV7-9 and TRBJ2-5, with a tentative D call TRBD1 (5 bases). Judging by the DNA end, TRBJ2-1 fits better; the J call may be wrong. Germline CDR1 is SEHNR and CDR2 is FQNEAQ (reference sequence). CDR3 length: 14 amino acids. CDR3 sequence (DNA): TGTGCCAGCAGCTTAAACCCCCAGGGCCATGAGCAGTTCTTC. Protein sequence: CASSLNPQGHEQFF.

For this clonotype: The junction departs from germline at one end; a sequencing error may be responsible. The chain employs TRBV5-6 and TRBJ1-6, with D possibly being TRBD1 (5 bases). Germline CDR1 reads SGHDT; CDR2 reads YYEEEE. This CDR3 spans 16 amino acids. CDR3 amino acids: CANSPKSGRGNSPLHF. In nucleotides, the CDR3 is TGTGCCAACAGCCCAAAGTCGGGGCGTGGAAATTCACCCCTCCACTTT.